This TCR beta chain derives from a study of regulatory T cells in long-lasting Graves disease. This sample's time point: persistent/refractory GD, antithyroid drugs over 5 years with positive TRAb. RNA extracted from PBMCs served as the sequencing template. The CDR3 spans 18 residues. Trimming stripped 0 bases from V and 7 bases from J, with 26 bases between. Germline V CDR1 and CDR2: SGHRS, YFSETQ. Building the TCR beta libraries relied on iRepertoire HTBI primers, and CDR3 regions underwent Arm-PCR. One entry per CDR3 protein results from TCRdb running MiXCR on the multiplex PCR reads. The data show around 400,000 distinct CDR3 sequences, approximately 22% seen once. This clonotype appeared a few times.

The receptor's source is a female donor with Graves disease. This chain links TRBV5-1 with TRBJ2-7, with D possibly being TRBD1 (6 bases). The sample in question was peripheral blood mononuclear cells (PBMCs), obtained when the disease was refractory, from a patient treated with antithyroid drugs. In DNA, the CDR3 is TGCGCCAGCAGCTTGGCCAGAGGGACACAAACCATCCAGGCGGAGCAGTACTTC. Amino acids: CASSLARGTQTIQAEQYF.